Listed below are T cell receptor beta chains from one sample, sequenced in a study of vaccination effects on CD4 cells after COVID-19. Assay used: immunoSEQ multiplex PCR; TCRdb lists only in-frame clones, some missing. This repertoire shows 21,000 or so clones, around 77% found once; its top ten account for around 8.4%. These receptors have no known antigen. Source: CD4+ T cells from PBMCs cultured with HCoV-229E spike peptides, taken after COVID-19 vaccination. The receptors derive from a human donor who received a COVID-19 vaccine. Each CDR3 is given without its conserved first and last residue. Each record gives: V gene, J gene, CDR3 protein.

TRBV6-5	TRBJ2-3	ASSPAASGRGTQY
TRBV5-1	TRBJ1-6	ASSLAGQVNSPLH
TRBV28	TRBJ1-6	ASSLPQGAVH
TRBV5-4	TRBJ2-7	ASSLFSAGGQDEQY
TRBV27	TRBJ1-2	ASSYGTGGGYGYT
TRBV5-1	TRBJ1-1	ASSRDSPMNTEAF
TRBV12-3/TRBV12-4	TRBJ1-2	ASSLVGGYT
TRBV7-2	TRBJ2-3	ASSSQAAHTDTQY
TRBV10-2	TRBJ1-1	ASSEAGGGWNTEAF
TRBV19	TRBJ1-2	ASSMEGRYGYT
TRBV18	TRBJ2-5	ASSPTEPQETQY
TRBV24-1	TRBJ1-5	ATSDLTGNQPQH
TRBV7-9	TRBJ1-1	ASSSAPGAEAF
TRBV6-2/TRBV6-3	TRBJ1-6	ASSSNRGSSYNSPLH
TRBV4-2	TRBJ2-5	ASSQDRGGQETQY
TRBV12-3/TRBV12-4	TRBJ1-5	ASRSTGNQPQH
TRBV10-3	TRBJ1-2	AISEGSLQYGYT
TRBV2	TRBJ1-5	ASSDGAPQH
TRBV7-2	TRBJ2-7	ASSLGGASSYEQY
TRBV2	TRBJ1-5	ASSQGGQDQPQH
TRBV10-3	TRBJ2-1	AIAGDAGNEQF
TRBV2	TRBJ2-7	ASSEVGDEQY
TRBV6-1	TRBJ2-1	ASSVSSGGVYNEQF
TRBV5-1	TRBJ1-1	ASSGNSGDTEAF
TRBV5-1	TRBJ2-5	ASSLSSGGAGKTQY
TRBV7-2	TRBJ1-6	ASSPGGGDSPLH
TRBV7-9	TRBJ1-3	ASSLDRAGNTIY
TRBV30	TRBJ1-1	AWTIPQGLEAF
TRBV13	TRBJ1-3	ASSPAGVSGNTIY
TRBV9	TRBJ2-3	ATQPGLAYRTDTQY
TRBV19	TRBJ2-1	ASSPTSTTRSHEQF
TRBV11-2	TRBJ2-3	ASSAQQGADTQY
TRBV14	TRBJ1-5	ASSQGSYQPQH
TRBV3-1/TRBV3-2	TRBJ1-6	ASSYSGTGRSPLH
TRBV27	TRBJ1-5	ASKPDRAPKQPQH
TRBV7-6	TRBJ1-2	ASSNGGNSGYT
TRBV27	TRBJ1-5	ASSAQGVAQPQH
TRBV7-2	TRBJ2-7	ASSLSLGQSSGEQY
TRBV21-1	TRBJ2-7	ASSKRRQGVNEQY